This T cell receptor beta chain was recorded in a study of cytomegalovirus exposure and HLA in healthy donors. Study observations and caveats: Presence/absence analysis assumed near-uniform sequencing depth across donors. The study flagged some 170 TCR beta chains as cytomegalovirus-associated.

To note about this clone: Its antigen is unidentified.

The study ran its PCR with 60 Vbeta and 13 Jbeta primers. TCRdb's copy holds only in-frame clones and misses some; the assay was immunoSEQ multiplex PCR. The data contain about 150,000 clones, about 80% of them singletons. There were likely unrecorded immune exposures, though donors were nominally healthy when sampled. The V end was cut by 4 bases, the J end by 2 bases, with 14 bases between. CDR1 is SEHNR and CDR2 is FQNEAQ in the germline V gene (reference sequence). The CDR3 has 15 residues. This receptor was obtained from a man aged 25-45 years in good health and CMV-seropositive. What was sequenced was PBMCs. V usage is TRBV7-9 and J usage is TRBJ1-1, with D possibly matching TRBD1 (6 bases). CDR3 DNA: TGTGCCAGCAGCTCAGGGGTGTCGATCAACACTGAAGCTTTCTTT. Translated, it gives CASSSGVSINTEAFF.